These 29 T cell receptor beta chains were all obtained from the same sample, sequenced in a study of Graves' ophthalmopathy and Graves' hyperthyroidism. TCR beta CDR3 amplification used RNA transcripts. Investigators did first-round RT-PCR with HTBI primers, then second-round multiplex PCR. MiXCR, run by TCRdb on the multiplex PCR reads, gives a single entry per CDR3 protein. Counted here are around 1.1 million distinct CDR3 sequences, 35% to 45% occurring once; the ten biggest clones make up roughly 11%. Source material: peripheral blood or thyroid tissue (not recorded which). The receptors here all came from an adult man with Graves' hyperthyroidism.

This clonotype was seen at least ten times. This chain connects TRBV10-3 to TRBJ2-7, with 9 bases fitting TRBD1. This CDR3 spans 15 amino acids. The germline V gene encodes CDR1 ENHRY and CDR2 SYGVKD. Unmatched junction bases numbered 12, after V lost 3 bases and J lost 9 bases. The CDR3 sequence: CAISDPGTGILGQYF. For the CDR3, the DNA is TGTGCCATCAGTGACCCCGGGACAGGGATTTTAGGGCAGTACTTC.

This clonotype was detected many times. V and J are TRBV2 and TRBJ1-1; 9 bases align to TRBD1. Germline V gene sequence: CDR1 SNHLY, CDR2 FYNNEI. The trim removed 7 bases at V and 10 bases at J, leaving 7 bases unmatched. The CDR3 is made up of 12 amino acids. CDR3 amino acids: CASNGDRDVAFF. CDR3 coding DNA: TGTGCCAGCAATGGGGACAGGGACGTAGCTTTCTTT.

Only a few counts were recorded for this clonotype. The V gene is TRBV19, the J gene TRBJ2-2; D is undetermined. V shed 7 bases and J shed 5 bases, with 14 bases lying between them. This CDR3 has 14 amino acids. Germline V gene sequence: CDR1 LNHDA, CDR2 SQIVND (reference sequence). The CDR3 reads CASKTEDSTGELFF. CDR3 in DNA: TGTGCCAGTAAGACTGAGGATTCTACCGGGGAGCTGTTTTTT.

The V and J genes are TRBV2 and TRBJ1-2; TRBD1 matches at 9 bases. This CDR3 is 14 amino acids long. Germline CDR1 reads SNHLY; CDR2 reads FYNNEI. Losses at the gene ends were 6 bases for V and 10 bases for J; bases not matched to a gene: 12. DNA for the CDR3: TGTGCCAGCAGGCCGGGACAGGGAGGGTCTCACTACACCTTC. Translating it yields CASRPGQGGSHYTF.

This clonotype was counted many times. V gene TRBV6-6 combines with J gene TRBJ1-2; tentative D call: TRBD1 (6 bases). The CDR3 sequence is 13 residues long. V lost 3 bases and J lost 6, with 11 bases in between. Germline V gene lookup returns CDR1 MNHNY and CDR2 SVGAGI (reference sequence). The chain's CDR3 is CASSYMGGDGYTF. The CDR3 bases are TGTGCCAGCAGTTATATGGGGGGCGATGGCTACACCTTC.

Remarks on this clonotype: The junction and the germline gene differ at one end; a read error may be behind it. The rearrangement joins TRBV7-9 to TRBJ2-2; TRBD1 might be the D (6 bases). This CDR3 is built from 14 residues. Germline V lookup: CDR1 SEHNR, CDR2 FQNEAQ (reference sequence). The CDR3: CASLWTENTGELSF. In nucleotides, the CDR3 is TGTGCCAGCCTCTGGACAGAGAACACCGGGGAGCTGTCTTTT.

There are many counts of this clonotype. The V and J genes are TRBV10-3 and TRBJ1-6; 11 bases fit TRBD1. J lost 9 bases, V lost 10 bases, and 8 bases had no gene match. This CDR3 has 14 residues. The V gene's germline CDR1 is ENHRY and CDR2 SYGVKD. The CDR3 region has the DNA TGTGCCACCGGACAGGGGGCCCAAATTTCACCCCTCCACTTT. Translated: CATGQGAQISPLHF.

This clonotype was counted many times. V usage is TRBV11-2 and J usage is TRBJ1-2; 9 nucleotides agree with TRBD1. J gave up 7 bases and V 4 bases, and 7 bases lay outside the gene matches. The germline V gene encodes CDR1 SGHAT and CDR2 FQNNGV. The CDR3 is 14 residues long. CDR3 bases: TGTGCCAGCAGCTATACAGGGGGCGGGGGTGGCTACACCTTC. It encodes CASSYTGGGGGYTF.

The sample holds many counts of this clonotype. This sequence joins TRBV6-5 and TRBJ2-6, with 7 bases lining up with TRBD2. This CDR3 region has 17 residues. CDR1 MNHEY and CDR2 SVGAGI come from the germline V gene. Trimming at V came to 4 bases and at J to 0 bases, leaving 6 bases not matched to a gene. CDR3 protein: CASSSQAGVSGANVLTF. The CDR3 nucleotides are TGTGCCAGCAGTTCCCAGGCGGGGGTCTCTGGGGCCAACGTCCTGACTTTC.

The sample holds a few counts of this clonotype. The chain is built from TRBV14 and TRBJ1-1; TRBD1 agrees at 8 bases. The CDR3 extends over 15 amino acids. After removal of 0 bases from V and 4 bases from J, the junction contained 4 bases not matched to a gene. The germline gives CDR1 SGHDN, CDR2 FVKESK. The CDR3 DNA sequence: TGTGCCAGCAGCCAAGAAGTCACAGGGGGCACTGAAGCTTTCTTT. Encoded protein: CASSQEVTGGTEAFF.

The CDR3 region has the DNA TGTGCCAGCAAGGGACCGGGACTAGCGGGAGTGGAGACCCAGTACTTC. It yields the protein CASKGPGLAGVETQYF. V gene TRBV25-1 combines with J gene TRBJ2-5; the match to TRBD2 covers 14 bases. The CDR3 length is 16 residues. Germline V lookup: CDR1 MGHDK, CDR2 SYGVNS. With V trimmed by 7 bases and J by 5 bases, 9 bases remained unmatched.

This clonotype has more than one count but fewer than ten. CDR3 amino acids: CASRSGTPNTEAFF. CDR3 DNA sequence: TGCGCCAGCAGATCCGGGACACCTAACACTGAAGCTTTCTTT. V usage is TRBV5-1 and J usage is TRBJ1-1, with a possible D match to TRBD1 (6 bases). Germline CDR1 SGHRS, CDR2 YFSETQ. There are 14 residues in the CDR3. The V end lost 5 bases, the J end lost 2 bases, and 13 bases lay between the germline ends.

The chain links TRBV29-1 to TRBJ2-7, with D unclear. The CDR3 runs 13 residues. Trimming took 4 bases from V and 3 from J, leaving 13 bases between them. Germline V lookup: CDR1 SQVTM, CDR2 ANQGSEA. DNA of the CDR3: TGCAGCGTTGCGATAGGAACGATCTACGAGCAGTACTTC. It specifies CSVAIGTIYEQYF.

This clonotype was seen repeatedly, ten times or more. DNA for the CDR3: TGTGCCAGCAGTGAAGCGCGGGGGCAGCCCCAGCATTTT. Its translation is CASSEARGQPQHF. This rearrangement joins TRBV2 to TRBJ1-5, with D tentatively TRBD1 (5 bases). The CDR3 covers 13 residues. V lost 0 bases, J lost 7 bases, and 7 bases lay in between. The V gene's germline CDR1 is SNHLY and CDR2 FYNNEI.

The CDR3 DNA reads as TGTGCCAGCAGTCGGACAGGGGTTAAGAACACTGAAGCTTTCTTT. This translates into CASSRTGVKNTEAFF. The rearrangement joins TRBV11-2 to TRBJ1-1, with TRBD1 matching 9 bases. Germline CDR1 SGHAT, CDR2 FQNNGV. J lost 1 base, V lost 6 bases, and 6 bases had no gene match. The CDR3 loop spans 15 amino acids.

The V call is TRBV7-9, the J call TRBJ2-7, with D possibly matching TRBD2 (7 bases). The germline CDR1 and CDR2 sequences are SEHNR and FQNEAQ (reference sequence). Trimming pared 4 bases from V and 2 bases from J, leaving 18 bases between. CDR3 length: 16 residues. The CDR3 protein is CASSWGGADLTYEQYF. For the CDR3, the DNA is TGTGCCAGCAGCTGGGGGGGGGCAGACTTAACCTACGAGCAGTACTTC.

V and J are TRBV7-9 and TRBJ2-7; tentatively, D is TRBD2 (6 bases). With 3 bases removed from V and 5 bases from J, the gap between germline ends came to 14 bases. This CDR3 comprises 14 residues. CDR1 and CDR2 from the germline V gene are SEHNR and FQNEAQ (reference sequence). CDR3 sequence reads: CASSLRLATNEQYF. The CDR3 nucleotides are TGTGCCAGCAGCTTGCGGCTAGCGACCAACGAGCAGTACTTC.

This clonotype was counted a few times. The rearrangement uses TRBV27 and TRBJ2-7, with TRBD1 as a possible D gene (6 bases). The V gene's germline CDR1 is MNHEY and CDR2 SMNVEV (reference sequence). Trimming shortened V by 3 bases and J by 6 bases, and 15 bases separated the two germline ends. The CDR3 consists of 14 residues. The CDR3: CASSFATGISEQYF. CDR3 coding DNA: TGTGCCAGCAGTTTCGCGACAGGTATTTCCGAGCAGTACTTC.

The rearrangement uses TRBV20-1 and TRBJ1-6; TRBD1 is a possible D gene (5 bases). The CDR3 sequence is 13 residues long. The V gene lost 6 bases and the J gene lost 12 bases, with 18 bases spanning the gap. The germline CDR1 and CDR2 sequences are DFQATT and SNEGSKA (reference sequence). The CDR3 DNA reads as TGCAGTGCCCTGGGGGACCTTCGGGGACCCCTCCACTTT. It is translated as CSALGDLRGPLHF.

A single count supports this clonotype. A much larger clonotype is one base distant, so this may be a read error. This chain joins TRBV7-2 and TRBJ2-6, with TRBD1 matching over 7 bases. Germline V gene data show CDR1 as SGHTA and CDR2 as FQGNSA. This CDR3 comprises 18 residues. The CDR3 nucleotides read TGTGCCAGCAGACAGGGACAGCGCTTTTATTCAGGGGCCAGCGTCCTGACTTTC. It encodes CASRQGQRFYSGASVLTF.

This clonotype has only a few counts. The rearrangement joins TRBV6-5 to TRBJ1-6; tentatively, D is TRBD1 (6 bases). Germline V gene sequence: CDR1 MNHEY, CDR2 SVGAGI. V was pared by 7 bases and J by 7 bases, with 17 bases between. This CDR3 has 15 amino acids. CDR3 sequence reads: CASMYRESGNSPLHF. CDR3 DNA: TGTGCCAGCATGTACAGGGAATCTGGAAATTCACCCCTCCACTTT.

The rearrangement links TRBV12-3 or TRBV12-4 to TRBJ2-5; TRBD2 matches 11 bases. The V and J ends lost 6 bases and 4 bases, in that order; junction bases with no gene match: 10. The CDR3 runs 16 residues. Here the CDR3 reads CASSLAGGASGETQYF. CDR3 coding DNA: TGTGCCAGCAGCCTAGCGGGGGGAGCCTCTGGAGAGACCCAGTACTTC.

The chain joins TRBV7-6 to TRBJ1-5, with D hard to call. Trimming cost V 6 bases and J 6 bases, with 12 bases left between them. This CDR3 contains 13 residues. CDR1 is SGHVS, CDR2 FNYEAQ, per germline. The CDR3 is CASSYLRSQPQHF. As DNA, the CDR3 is TGTGCCAGCAGTTACCTCCGGAGTCAGCCCCAGCATTTT.

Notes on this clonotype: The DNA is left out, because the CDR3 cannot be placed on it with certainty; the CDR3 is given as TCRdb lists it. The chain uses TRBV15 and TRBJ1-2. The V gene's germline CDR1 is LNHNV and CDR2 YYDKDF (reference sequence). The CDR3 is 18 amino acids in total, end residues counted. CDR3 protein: CATSTGGSGSPLHFGYTF.

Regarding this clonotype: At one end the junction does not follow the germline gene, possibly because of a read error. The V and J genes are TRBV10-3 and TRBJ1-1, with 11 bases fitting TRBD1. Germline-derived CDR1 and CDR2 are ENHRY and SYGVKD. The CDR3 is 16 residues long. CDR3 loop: CASSPGQGAGFTEALF. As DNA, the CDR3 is TGTGCCAGCAGCCCAGGACAGGGGGCAGGTTTCACTGAAGCTCTCTTT.

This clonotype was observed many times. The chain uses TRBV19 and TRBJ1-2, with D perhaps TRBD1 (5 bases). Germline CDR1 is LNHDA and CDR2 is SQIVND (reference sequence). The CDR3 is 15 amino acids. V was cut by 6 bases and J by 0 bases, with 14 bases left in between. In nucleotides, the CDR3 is TGTGCCAGTAGCCCCAGGCGGGGGACTAACTATGGCTACACCTTC. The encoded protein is CASSPRRGTNYGYTF.

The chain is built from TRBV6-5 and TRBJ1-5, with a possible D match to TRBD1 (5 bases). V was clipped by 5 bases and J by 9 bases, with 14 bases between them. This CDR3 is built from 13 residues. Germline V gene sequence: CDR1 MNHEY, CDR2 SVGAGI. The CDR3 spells CASSLGGLRPQHF. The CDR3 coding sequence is TGTGCCAGCAGTCTCGGGGGACTTCGGCCCCAGCATTTT.

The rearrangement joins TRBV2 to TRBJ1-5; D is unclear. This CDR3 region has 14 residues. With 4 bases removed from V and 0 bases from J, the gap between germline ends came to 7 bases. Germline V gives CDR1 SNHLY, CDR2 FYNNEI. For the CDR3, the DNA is TGTGCCAGCAGTGGCAGGTATAGCAATCAGCCCCAGCATTTT. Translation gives CASSGRYSNQPQHF.

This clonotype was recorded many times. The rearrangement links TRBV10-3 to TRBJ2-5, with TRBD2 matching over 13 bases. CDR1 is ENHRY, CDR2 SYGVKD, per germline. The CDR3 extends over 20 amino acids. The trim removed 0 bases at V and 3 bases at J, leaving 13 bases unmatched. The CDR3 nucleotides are TGTGCCATCAGTGAGTCGACGGACTCGGGACTAGCGGGAAGTAAAGAGACCCAGTACTTC. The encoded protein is CAISESTDSGLAGSKETQYF.